This T cell receptor (beta chain) was recovered during a study of T cells in Graves' hyperthyroidism and ophthalmopathy. General study findings and limits: Progression to ophthalmopathy was predicted a median of 6.5 months early.

This clonotype was counted at least ten times. The target antigen is unknown. Germline CDR1 SEHNR, CDR2 FQNEAQ (reference sequence). The CDR3 has 14 residues. Trimming took 4 bases from V and 1 from J, leaving 10 bases between them. Each 10 ml fresh peripheral blood draw supplied the PBMCs. RNA transcripts were the template for amplifying TCR beta CDR3 regions. The HTBI primer set served for first-round RT-PCR of the TCR CDR3. TCRdb itself ran the multiplex PCR reads through MiXCR, one entry per CDR3 protein. Of 640,000 or so distinct CDR3 sequences in the sample, more than 13% were seen once. Sequenced material: blood. The source is a woman between 18 and 30 years old with Graves' ophthalmopathy. The chain joins TRBV7-9 to TRBJ2-5; D remains ambiguous. The CDR3 is CASSYPGLQETQYF. The DNA of the CDR3 is TGTGCCAGCAGCTACCCGGGTCTCCAAGAGACCCAGTACTTC.